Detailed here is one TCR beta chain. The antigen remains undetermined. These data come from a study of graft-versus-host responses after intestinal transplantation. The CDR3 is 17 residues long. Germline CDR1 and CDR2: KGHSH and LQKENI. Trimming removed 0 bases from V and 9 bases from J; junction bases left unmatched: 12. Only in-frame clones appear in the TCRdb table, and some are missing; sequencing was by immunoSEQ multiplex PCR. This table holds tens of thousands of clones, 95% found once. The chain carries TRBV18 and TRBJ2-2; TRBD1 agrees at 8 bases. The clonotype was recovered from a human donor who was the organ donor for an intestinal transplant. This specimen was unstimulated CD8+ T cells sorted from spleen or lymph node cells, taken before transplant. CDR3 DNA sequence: TGTGCCAGCTCACCACCCCTCGACAGGGGTCCGTCTCGGGAGCTGTTTTTT. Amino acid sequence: CASSPPLDRGPSRELFF.